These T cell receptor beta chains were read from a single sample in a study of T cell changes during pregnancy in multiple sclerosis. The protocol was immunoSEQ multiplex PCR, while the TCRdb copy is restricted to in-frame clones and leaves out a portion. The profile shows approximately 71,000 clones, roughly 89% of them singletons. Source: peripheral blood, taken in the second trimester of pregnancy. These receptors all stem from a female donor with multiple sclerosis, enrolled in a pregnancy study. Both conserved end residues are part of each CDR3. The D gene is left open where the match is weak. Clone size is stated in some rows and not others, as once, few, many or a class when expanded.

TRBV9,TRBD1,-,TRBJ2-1,TGTGCCAGCAGCCCCGGGACAGGGAGCTCCTACAATGAGCAGTTCTTC,CASSPGTGSSYNEQFF
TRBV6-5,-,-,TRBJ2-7,TGTGCCAGCAGTTACTTGTCAGGGGGGAACGAGCAGTACTTC,CASSYLSGGNEQYF
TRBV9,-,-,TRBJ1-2,TGTGCCAGCAGCGTAGCTCAACAGCCCAGTCAGGCCTCTGGCTACACCTTC,CASSVAQQPSQASGYTF
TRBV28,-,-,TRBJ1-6,TGTGCCAGCAGTTCATTCTGGACAGAATTAAATTCACCCCTCCACTTT,CASSSFWTELNSPLHF
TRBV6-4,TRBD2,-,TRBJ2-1,TGTGCCAGCAGTGACGGAATAGCGGGGGTGTATGAGCAGTTCTTC,CASSDGIAGVYEQFF
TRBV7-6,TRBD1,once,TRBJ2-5,TGTGCCAGCAGCTTAGACAGGGGGTACCAAGAGACCCAGTACTTC,CASSLDRGYQETQYF
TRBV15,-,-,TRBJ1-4,TGTGCCACCAGCAGAGTGGCAGGGCTTAATGAAAAACTGTTTTTT,CATSRVAGLNEKLFF
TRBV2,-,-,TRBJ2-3,TGTGCCAGCAGTGACGGTCGGGAGACATGGGATACGCAGTATTTT,CASSDGRETWDTQYF
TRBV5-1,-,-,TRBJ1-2,TGCGCCAGCAGCTGGTCGGCAGGTCCAAATAGGGGCTACACCTTC,CASSWSAGPNRGYTF
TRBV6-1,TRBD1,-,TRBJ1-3,TGTGCCAGCAGAACAGGGGGAAACTCTGGAAACACCATATATTTT,CASRTGGNSGNTIYF
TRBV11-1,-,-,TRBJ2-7,TGTGCCAGCAGCTTAGATCCCGGGACATCCTACGAGCAGTACTTC,CASSLDPGTSYEQYF
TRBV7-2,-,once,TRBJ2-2,TGTGCCAGCAGCTTAAGTGGACAGTGGTTTTCCACCGGGGAGCTGTTTTTT,CASSLSGQWFSTGELFF
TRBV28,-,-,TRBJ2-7,TGTGCCAGCAGTCGGACAGTCTACGAGCAGTACTTC,CASSRTVYEQYF
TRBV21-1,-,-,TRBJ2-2,TGTGCCAGCAGCAAAGACGGCGGGGCCGGGGAGCTGTTTTTT,CASSKDGGAGELFF
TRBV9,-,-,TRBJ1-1,TGTGCCAGCAGCGCGGGGAATGAGAACACTGAAGCTTTCTTT,CASSAGNENTEAFF
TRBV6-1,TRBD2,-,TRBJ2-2,TGTGCCAGCAGAGAGACTAGCGGGTCATCCGGGGAGCTGTTTTTT,CASRETSGSSGELFF
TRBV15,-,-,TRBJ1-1,TGTGCCACCAGCAGAGCTCCAGGGATGAATGAAGCTTTCTTT,CATSRAPGMNEAFF
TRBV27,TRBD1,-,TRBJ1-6,TGTGCCAGCAGTTCTAAGACAGGGGGGGAGACACCCCTCCACTTT,CASSSKTGGETPLHF
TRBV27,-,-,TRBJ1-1,TGTGCCAGCAGTTTAACGGCAGGGCGAATGAACACTGAAGCTTTCTTT,CASSLTAGRMNTEAFF
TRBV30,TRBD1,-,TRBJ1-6,TGTGCCTGGAAAGCCGGGACAGACAGCTCCTATAATTCACCCCTCCACTTT,CAWKAGTDSSYNSPLHF
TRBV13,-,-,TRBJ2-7,TGTGCCAGCAGCGCGGGGACAGACTCCTACGAGCAGTACTTC,CASSAGTDSYEQYF
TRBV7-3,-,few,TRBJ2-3,TGTGCCAGCAGCTTGACTAGTCGGAGCACAGATACGCAGTATTTT,CASSLTSRSTDTQYF
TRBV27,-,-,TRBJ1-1,TGTGCCAGCAGCTTCCTCGGGGGTGACACTGAAGCTTTCTTT,CASSFLGGDTEAFF
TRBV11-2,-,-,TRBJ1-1,TGTGCCAGCAGCCAGGCTTTGAACACTGAAGCTTTCTTT,CASSQALNTEAFF
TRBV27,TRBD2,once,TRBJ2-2,TGTGCCAGCAGACGACTAGCGGGAGGACTATTAGACGGAACCGGGGAGCTGTTTTTT,CASRRLAGGLLDGTGELFF
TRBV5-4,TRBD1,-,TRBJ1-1,TGTGCCAGCAGCTTGGGGGGGACAGGATTCACTGAAGCTTTCTTT,CASSLGGTGFTEAFF
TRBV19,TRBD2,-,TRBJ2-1,TGTGCCACCCGGCGAGGGACTAGCGGGAGAGATGAGCAGTTCTTC,CATRRGTSGRDEQFF
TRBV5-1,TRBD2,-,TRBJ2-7,TGCGCCTCAGCTCGGGGTAGCGGGAGTTACGAGCAGTACTTC,CASARGSGSYEQYF
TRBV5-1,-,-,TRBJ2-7,TGCGCCAGCAGCCCCGCGGGCAGGGGATGGGACGAGCAGTACTTC,CASSPAGRGWDEQYF
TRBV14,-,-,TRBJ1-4,TGTGCCAGCAGCCATTCGGAGAGACAGGCCAAAATGGGAAAACTGTTTTTT,CASSHSERQAKMGKLFF
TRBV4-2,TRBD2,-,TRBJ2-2,TGTGCCAGCAGCCATCGGGGGGATCTCCCCGGGGAGCTGTTTTTT,CASSHRGDLPGELFF
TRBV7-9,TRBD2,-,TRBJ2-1,TGTGCCAGCAGCGCGCCACTTAGCGGGGGGAGAAACAATGAGCAGTTCTTC,CASSAPLSGGRNNEQFF
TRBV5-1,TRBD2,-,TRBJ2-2,TGCGCCAGCAGCTTGGGGTCGATGCGGGGGGCCACCGGGGAGCTGTTTTTT,CASSLGSMRGATGELFF
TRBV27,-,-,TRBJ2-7,TGTGCCAGCAGGCCAAACAGGGTTGATATCTCCTACGAGCAGTACTTC,CASRPNRVDISYEQYF
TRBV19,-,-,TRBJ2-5,TGTGCCAGTAGTTTGGGCTCTGAAGGCTTGGGAGAGACCCAGTACTTC,CASSLGSEGLGETQYF
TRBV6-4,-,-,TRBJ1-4,TGTGCCAGCAGGCCTTCTGACGGAGCTAATGAAAAACTGTTTTTT,CASRPSDGANEKLFF
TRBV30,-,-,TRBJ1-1,TGTGCCTGGAGTGTCCTGGCAGGGAACACTGAAGCTTTCTTT,CAWSVLAGNTEAFF
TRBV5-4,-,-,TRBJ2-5,TGTGCCAGCAGCTCGGCCGGGGGAACTGGGACCCAGTACTTC,CASSSAGGTGTQYF
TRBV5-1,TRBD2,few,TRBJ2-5,TGCGCCAGCAGCTTGGTGTGGGAGGGGGAGACCCAGTACTTC,CASSLVWEGETQYF
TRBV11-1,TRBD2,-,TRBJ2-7,TGTGCCAGCAGCTTATTTCCGGAGGAGCGGGAGGGTTCCTACGAGCAGTACTTC,CASSLFPEEREGSYEQYF
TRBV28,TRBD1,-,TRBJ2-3,TGTGCCAGCAGTCTACCCCGACAGGGACCTAGCACAGATACGCAGTATTTT,CASSLPRQGPSTDTQYF
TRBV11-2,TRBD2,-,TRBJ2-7,TGTGCCAGCAGGTATGGGGCGGGAGCAGTCGAGCAGTACTTC,CASRYGAGAVEQYF
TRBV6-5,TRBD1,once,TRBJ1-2,TGTGCCAGCAGGGAAACAGGGGTGGGCTATGGCTACACCTTC,CASRETGVGYGYTF
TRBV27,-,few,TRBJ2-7,TGTGCCAGCAGCTTCCCAGGGGAAAACGAGCAGTACTTC,CASSFPGENEQYF
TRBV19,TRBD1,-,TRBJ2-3,TGTGCCAGCTCGCCCCGGGACAGTAACACAGATACGCAGTATTTT,CASSPRDSNTDTQYF
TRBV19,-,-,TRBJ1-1,TGTGCCAGTAGTACGATACAGAACACTGAAGCTTTCTTT,CASSTIQNTEAFF
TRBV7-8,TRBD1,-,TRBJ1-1,TGTGCCAGCAGCTTAGTGTTGGGGACAGGAGAAGCTTTCTTT,CASSLVLGTGEAFF
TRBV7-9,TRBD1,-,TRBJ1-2,TGTGCCAGCAGCTTAGGGGGACAGGGGGCAGACGGCTATGGCTACACCTTC,CASSLGGQGADGYGYTF